This entry features one T cell receptor beta chain sequence. This clonotype showed up just a few times. This receptor's antigen is unknown. No base qualities exist here, and no much larger clone lies one base off it. The data originate from a study of T-cell memory formation after mild COVID-19 (dated by TCRdb to the early 2020s). The study in broad terms: TCR sequence clusters from the two donors were largely donor specific. In two donors, T-cell clones that expanded and contracted after mild COVID-19 were followed by sequencing TCRalpha and TCRbeta repertoires longitudinally. The cohort comprised two young, previously healthy adult volunteers, one female and one male. What the study reported, not specific to this receptor: Clones contracting from day 15 to 85 had balanced CD4/CD8 phenotypes, while a second wave expanding from day 15 to 37 was biased towards CD4+. Contracting CD4+ clones were located mainly in the CM and EM memory subsets, whereas CD8+ clones were found to be enriched in EMRA. The study covered only a couple of mild cases, and larger cohorts including severe cases with pre-infection samples were considered necessary. Some responding clones were detected in pre-infection memory, which suggested that pre-existing cross-reactive memory T cells had joined the SARS-CoV-2 response. SARS-CoV-2 specificity was not confirmed for the second-wave clones peaking on day 37.

The instrument was an Illumina NovaSeq 6000. Using 5'RACE with constant-segment primers, TCRalpha and TCRbeta cDNA libraries were constructed, with sample barcodes and unique molecular identifiers added in the process. Trizol reagent was used to extract RNA from every sample. Library amplification was performed in two PCR steps, and a second sample barcode and Illumina TruSeq adapters were introduced in the second step. Libraries were sequenced on an Illumina NovaSeq with 2 x 150 bp paired-end reads. The paper's processing steps were these. With migec v1.2.7, reads were demultiplexed and then collapsed into UMI-guided consensus sequences. Using mixcr v2.1.11, UMI consensuses were aligned to TRA and TRB V and J templates and then assembled into clonotypes. A clonotype was counted as expanded or contracted only when both edgeR and NoisET called the clonotype significant, with the noise models trained on biological replicates. For edgeR calls, the cutoffs were a false discovery rate-adjusted p below 0.01 and a log2 fold-change threshold of 1. As an exploratory analysis of dynamics, PCA with hierarchical clustering was applied to max-normalized trajectories of the 1000 most abundant clonotypes. Separately sequenced CD4+ and CD8+ repertoires were used to assign a CD4 or CD8 phenotype to each responding clone. Using fastp at Q25 and MiXCR, TCRdb reprocessed the public reads and kept productive beta chains. Rows merge per CDR3 protein into single entries with the most common DNA and genes. TCRdb, not the authors, supplied the V and J calls. The sample profile shows 580,000 or so distinct CDR3 sequences; approximately 15% of them were found once. About 7.4% of the sample rests with the top ten.

Ficoll-Paque density gradient centrifugation was the method used to isolate PBMCs. V has 4 bases trimmed and J has 8 bases trimmed; junction bases matching no gene number 10. Counted from cysteine to phenylalanine, this CDR3 has 16 amino acids. Of the read, only the CDR3 DNA is kept; its 48 bases are in frame from base 1. The germline V gene provides CDR1 MNHEY and CDR2 SVGAGI. Material: PBMCs or a T cell subset sorted from them (not recorded which). The rearranged segments are TRBV6-5 and TRBJ2-1; 11 bases in the junction line up with TRBD1. This receptor was taken from an adult woman who had mild COVID-19 (a few samples of this study predate the infection). The sample titles of this study are shuffled in the database, so cell type and time point are left out; the donor was told from shared clones. The DNA is TGTGCCAGCAGTTCGTCCGGGACAGGGGGTTTATATGAGCAGTTCTTC. Translated, this is CASSSSGTGGLYEQFF.